A single T cell receptor beta chain is shown here with its context. Its matching antigen is unknown. Generated by immunoSEQ multiplex PCR, the TCRdb table keeps only in-frame clones and is missing some. This table holds approximately 350,000 clones, about 96% found once. CDR3 size: 15 residues. The V and J ends lost 7 bases and 5 bases respectively, with 20 bases between them. The germline V gene encodes CDR1 ENHRY and CDR2 SYGVKD. This entry is derived from a study of shared clonotypes between healthy human individuals. Overall study results and limits: Generally, naive subsets came out with larger estimated richness than memory subsets. Rarefaction showed sorted-subset sequencing was incomplete despite large depth.

This chain joins TRBV10-3 and TRBJ1-1; possibly TRBD1 for D (6 bases). Specimen: memory CD8+ T cells sorted from blood. The subset: CD45RO+ cells pooled with CCR7-negative TemRA cells. The origin of this receptor is a man under 40 in good health. The CDR3 here is CAITKTVEGGTEAFF. DNA for the CDR3: TGTGCCATCACCAAAACCGTGGAGGGGGGAACTGAAGCTTTCTTT.